A single sample is the source of the 9 T cell receptor beta chains below, sequenced in a study of T cells after yellow fever vaccination. Each CDR3 protein is one row after TCRdb ran MiXCR on the 5' RACE reads. The sample lists fewer than 150,000 distinct CDR3 sequences, about 7% occurring once. Sequenced material: CD4+ T cells sorted from PBMCs, taken around 45 days after the first yellow fever vaccination. These receptors came from a man aged 18 to 29 who received the YFV17D yellow fever vaccine.

This clonotype was observed many times. This sequence joins TRBV25-1 and TRBJ2-2; 8 nucleotides agree with TRBD1. The germline gives CDR1 MGHDK, CDR2 SYGVNS. V was clipped by 1 base and J by 3 bases; unmatched bases: 4. The CDR3 spans 16 residues. CDR3 protein: CASSESRGRDTGELFF. Here the CDR3 DNA reads TGTGCCAGCAGTGAATCCAGGGGGCGCGACACCGGGGAGCTGTTTTTT.

This clonotype was seen only a few times. The chain employs TRBV18 and TRBJ2-3, with D unclear. The CDR3 consists of 14 residues. Germline V gene sequence: CDR1 KGHSH, CDR2 LQKENI. Trimming left V 4 bases short and J 0 bases short, with 8 bases between. The CDR3 bases are TGTGCCAGCTCACTTGGCTCTAGCACAGATACGCAGTATTTT. It encodes CASSLGSSTDTQYF.

This clonotype was counted ten times or more. The CDR3 loop is CASSLKSGIGKNIQYF. In DNA form, the CDR3 reads TGTGCCAGCAGTTTAAAATCAGGGATCGGCAAAAACATTCAGTACTTC. The chain joins TRBV28 to TRBJ2-4; tentative D call: TRBD1 (5 bases). Germline CDR1 is MDHEN and CDR2 is SYDVKM. Between the trimmed V and J ends, which lost 2 bases and 3 bases, there was a span of 14 bases. The CDR3 length is 16 residues. Full variable domain (remainder filled in from reference TRBV28 and TRBJ2-4): DVKVTQSSRYLVKRTGEKVFLECVQDMDHENMFWYRQDPGLGLRLIYFSYDVKMKEKGDIPEGYSVSREKKERFSLILESASTNQTSMYLCASSLKSGIGKNIQYFGAGTRLSVL.

This chain links TRBV6-1 with TRBJ2-2, with 7 bases fitting TRBD2. CDR1 MNHNS and CDR2 SASEGT come from the germline V gene. The CDR3 is made up of 16 amino acids. Trimming removed 6 bases from V and 0 bases from J; junction bases left unmatched: 7. The CDR3 DNA is TGTGCCAGCAGAAGGCCGGGACTAACGAACACCGGGGAGCTGTTTTTT. Its translation: CASRRPGLTNTGELFF.

This clonotype was recorded many times. The rearrangement joins TRBV5-1 to TRBJ1-1; the D gene is possibly TRBD1 (6 bases). Germline CDR1 is SGHRS and CDR2 is YFSETQ. This CDR3 has 17 amino acids. Trimming left V 0 bases short and J 5 bases short, with 20 bases between. The CDR3 spells CASSLVIQGSSWTEAFF. In nucleotides, the CDR3 is TGCGCCAGCAGCTTGGTTATACAGGGATCTAGTTGGACTGAAGCTTTCTTT.

In this sample, this clonotype turned up many times. This chain links TRBV5-1 with TRBJ1-2, with a weak D call TRBD1 (6 bases). This CDR3 has 13 residues. Germline CDR1 is SGHRS and CDR2 is YFSETQ. V was clipped by 0 bases and J by 8 bases, with 11 bases between them. As DNA, the CDR3 is TGCGCCAGCAGCTTGGACGGGGGGCAAGGCTACACCTTC. Translation gives CASSLDGGQGYTF.

This clonotype showed up many times. This rearrangement joins TRBV12-3 or TRBV12-4 to TRBJ2-2; 8 bases are shared with TRBD1. Trimming at V came to 0 bases and at J to 6 bases, leaving 3 bases not matched to a gene. This CDR3 has 15 residues. The CDR3 DNA follows: TGTGCCAGCAGTTTAGCGCTCAGGGGGCCCGGGGAGCTGTTTTTT. The encoded protein is CASSLALRGPGELFF.

This clonotype was counted at least ten times. The rearrangement joins TRBV6-2 or TRBV6-3 to TRBJ2-6, with 8 bases identical to TRBD1. This CDR3 region has 16 residues. V lost 0 bases and J lost 5; bases outside the gene matches: 3. Germline CDR1 and CDR2: MNHEY and SVGEGT. CDR3 coding DNA: TGTGCCAGCAGTTACTCTCCAGGGGGCAGGGCCAACGTCCTGACTTTC. Its protein product is CASSYSPGGRANVLTF.

This clonotype was observed a handful of times. V gene TRBV7-2 combines with J gene TRBJ2-7; D may be TRBD1 (5 bases). Deletions cut 5 bases from V and 0 bases from J, with 8 bases between. The CDR3 runs 13 residues. Germline V gene lookup returns CDR1 SGHTA and CDR2 FQGNSA. The DNA of the CDR3 is TGTGCCAGCAGCGGCAGGGTCTCCTACGAGCAGTACTTC. Its protein product is CASSGRVSYEQYF.